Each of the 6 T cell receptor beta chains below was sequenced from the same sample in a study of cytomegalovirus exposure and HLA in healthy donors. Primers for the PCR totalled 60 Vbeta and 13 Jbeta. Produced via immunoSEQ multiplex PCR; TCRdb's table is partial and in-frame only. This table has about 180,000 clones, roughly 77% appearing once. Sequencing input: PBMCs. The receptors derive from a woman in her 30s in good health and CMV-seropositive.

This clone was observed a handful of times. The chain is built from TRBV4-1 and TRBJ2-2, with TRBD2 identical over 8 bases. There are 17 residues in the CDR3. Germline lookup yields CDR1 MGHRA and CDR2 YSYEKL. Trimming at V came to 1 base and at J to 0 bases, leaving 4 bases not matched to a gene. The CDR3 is CASSQAYGGANTGELFF. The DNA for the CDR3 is TGCGCCAGCAGCCAAGCTTACGGGGGGGCGAACACCGGGGAGCTGTTTTTT.

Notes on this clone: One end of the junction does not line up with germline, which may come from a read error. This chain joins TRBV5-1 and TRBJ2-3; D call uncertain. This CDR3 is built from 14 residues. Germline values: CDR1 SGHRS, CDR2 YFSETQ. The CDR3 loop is CATSPHDSTDTQYF. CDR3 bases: TGCGCCACCAGCCCTCATGACTCCACAGATACGCAGTATTTT.

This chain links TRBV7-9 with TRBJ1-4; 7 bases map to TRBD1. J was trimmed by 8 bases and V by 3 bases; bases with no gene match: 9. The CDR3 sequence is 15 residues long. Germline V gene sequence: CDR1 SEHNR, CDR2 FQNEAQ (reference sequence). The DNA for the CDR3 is TGTGCCAGCAGCTTGGGGGCAGGGGGGAAGGAAAAACTGTTTTTT. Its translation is CASSLGAGGKEKLFF.

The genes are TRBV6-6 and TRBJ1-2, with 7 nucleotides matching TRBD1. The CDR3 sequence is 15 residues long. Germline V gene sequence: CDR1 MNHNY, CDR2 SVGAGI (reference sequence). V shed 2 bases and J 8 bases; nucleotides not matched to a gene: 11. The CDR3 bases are TGTGCCAGCAGTTACGCCGGGACAGTCCCCTGGGGCTACACCTTC. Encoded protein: CASSYAGTVPWGYTF.

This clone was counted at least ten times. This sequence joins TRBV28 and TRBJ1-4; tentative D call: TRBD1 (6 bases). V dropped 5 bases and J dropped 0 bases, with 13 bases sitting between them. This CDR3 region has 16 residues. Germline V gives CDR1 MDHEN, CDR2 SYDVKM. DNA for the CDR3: TGTGCCAGCAGTCCCGACAGGCAAGCAACTAATGAAAAACTGTTTTTT. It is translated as CASSPDRQATNEKLFF.

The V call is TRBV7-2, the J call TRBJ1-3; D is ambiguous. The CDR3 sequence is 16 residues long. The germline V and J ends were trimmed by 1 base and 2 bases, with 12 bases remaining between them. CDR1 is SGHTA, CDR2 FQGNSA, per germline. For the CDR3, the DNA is TGTGCCAGCAGCTTAGGGCGGGGAAAGGCTGGAAACACCATATATTTT. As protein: CASSLGRGKAGNTIYF.